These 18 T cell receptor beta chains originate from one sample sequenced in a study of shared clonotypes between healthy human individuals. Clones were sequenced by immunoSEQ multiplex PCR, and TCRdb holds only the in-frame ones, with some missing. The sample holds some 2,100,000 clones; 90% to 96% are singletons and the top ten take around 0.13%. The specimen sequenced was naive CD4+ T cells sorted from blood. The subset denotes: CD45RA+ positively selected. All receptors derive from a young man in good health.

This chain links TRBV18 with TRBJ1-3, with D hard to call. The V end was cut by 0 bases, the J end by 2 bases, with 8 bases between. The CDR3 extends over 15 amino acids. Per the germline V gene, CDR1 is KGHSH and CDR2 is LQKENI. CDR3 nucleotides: TGTGCCAGCTCACCACCAACTTGGCCTGGAAACACCATATATTTT. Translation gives CASSPPTWPGNTIYF. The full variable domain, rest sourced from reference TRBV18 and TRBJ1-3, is NAGVMQNPRHLVRRRGQEARLRCSPMKGHSHVYWYRQLPEEGLKFMVYLQKENIIDESGMPKERFSAEFPKEGPSILRIQQVVRGDSAAYFCASSPPTWPGNTIYFGEGSWLTVV.

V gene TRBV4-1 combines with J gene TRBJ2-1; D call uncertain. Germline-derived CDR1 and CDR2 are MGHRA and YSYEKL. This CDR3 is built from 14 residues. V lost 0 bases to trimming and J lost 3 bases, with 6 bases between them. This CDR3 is CASSQEDGYNEQFF. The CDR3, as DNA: TGCGCCAGCAGCCAAGAGGACGGCTACAATGAGCAGTTCTTC.

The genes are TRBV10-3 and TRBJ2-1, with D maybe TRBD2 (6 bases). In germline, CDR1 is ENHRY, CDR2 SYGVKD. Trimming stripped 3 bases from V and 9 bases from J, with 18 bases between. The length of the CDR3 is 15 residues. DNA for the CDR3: TGTGCCATCAGTGAAACGGGAGCCCGTCGGGGTGAGCAGTTCTTC. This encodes CAISETGARRGEQFF.

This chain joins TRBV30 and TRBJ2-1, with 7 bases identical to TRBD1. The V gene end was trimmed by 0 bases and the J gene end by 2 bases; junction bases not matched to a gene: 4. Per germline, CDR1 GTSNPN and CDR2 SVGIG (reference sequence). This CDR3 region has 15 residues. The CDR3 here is CAWSVLQGTYNEQFF. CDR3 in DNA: TGTGCCTGGAGTGTACTACAGGGGACCTACAATGAGCAGTTCTTC.

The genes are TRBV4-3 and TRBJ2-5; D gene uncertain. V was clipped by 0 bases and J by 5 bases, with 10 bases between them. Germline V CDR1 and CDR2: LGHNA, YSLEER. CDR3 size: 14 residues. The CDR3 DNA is TGCGCCAGCAGCCAAGATGGGGTTGGGGAGACCCAGTACTTC. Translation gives CASSQDGVGETQYF.

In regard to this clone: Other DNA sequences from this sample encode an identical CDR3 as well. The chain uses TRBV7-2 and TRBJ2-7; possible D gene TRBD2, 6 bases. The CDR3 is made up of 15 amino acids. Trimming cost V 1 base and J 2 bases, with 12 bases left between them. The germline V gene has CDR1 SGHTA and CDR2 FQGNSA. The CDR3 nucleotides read TGTGCCAGCAGCTTAGGCCGCGGGAATACCTACGAGCAGTACTTC. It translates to CASSLGRGNTYEQYF.

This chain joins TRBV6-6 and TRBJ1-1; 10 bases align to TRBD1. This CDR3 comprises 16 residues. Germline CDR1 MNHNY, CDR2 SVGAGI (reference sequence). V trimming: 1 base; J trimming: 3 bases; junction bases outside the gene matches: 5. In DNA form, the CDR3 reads TGTGCCAGCAGTTACTACCGGACAGGGGGGGACACTGAAGCTTTCTTT. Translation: CASSYYRTGGDTEAFF.

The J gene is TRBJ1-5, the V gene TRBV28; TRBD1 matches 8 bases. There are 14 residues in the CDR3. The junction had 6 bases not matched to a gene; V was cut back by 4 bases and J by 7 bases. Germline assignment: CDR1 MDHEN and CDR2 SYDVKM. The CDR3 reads CASSSQGARQPQHF. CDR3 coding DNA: TGTGCCAGCAGTTCTCAGGGGGCAAGACAGCCCCAGCATTTT. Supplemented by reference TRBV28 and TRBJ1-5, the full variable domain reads DVKVTQSSRYLVKRTGEKVFLECVQDMDHENMFWYRQDPGLGLRLIYFSYDVKMKEKGDIPEGYSVSREKKERFSLILESASTNQTSMYLCASSSQGARQPQHFGDGTRLSIL.

In nucleotides, the CDR3 is TGTGCCAGTAGTATAATCGTACCAGCAGCCAAAAACATTCAGTACTTC. Its translation: CASSIIVPAAKNIQYF. The chain uses TRBV19 and TRBJ2-4; no firm D call. This CDR3 comprises 16 residues. Germline lookup yields CDR1 LNHDA and CDR2 SQIVND (reference sequence). The V end lost 2 bases, the J end lost 0 bases, and 11 bases lay between the germline ends.

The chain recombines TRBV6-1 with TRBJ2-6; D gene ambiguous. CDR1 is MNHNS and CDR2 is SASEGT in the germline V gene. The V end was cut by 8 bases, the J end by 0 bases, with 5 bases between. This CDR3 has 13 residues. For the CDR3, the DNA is TGTGCCAGCCCGGGCTCTGGGGCCAACGTCCTGACTTTC. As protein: CASPGSGANVLTF.

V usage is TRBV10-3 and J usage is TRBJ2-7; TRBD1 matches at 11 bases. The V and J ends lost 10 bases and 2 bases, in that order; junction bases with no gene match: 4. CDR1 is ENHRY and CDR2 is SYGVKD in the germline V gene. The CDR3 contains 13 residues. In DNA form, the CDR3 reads TGTGCCACGGGACAGGGGGGAGCCTACGAGCAGTACTTC. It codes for CATGQGGAYEQYF.

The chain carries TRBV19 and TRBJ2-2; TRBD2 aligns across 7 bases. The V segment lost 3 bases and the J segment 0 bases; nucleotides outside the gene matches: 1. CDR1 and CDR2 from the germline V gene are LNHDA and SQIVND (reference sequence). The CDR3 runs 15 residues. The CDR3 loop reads CASSMAGANTGELFF. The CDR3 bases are TGTGCCAGTAGTATGGCGGGGGCGAACACCGGGGAGCTGTTTTTT.

The CDR3 loop is CAISENTGGGREQFF. In nucleotides, the CDR3 is TGTGCCATCAGTGAAAACACGGGAGGAGGACGGGAGCAGTTCTTC. The V gene is TRBV10-3, the J gene TRBJ2-1, with 7 positions matching TRBD2. The CDR3 loop spans 15 amino acids. Germline CDR1 ENHRY, CDR2 SYGVKD. The ends lost 3 bases at V and 10 bases at J; junction bases unmatched: 12.

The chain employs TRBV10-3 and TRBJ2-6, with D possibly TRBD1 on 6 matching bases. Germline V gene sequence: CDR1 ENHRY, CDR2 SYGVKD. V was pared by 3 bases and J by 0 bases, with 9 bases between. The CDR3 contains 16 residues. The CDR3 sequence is CAISDGTNSGANVLTF. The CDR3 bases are TGTGCCATCAGTGACGGGACAAACTCTGGGGCCAACGTCCTGACTTTC.

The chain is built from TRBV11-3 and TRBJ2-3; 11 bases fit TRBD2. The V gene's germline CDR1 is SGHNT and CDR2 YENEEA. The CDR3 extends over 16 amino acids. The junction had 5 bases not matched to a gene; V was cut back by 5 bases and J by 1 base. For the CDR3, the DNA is TGTGCCAGCAGCCGCGGACTAGCGGGTGGCACAGATACGCAGTATTTT. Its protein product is CASSRGLAGGTDTQYF.

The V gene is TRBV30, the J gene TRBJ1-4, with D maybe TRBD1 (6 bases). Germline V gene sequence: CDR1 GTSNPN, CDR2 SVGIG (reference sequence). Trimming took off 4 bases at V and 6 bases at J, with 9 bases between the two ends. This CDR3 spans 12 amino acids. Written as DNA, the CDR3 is TGTGCCTGGAACAGGGATCATGAAAAACTGTTTTTT. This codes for CAWNRDHEKLFF.

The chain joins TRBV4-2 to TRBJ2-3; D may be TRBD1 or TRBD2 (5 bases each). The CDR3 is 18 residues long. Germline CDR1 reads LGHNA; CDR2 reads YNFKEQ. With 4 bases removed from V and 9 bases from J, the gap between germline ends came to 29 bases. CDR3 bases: TGTGCCAGCAGCCTTTTGTGGGGACGACCGACCAACCAAACAACGCAGTATTTT. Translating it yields CASSLLWGRPTNQTTQYF.

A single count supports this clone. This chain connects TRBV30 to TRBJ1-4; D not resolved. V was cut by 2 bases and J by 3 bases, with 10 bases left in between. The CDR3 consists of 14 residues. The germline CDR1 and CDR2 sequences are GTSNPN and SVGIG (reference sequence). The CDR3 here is CAWSRLTPNEKLFF. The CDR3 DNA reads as TGTGCCTGGAGTAGACTGACGCCTAATGAAAAACTGTTTTTT.